The T cell receptor (beta chain) under discussion was sequenced for a study of OX40 agonist ivuxolimab in advanced cancers. General study points: Clonal expansion was among the lowest in partial responders at 0.1-3.0 mg/kg, especially CD8+. Expanded clones were, on average, more numerous among CD8+ T cells than CD4+.

V was shortened by 6 bases and J by 4 bases, with 13 bases between the two germline ends. CDR1 and CDR2 (germline): MDHEN, SYDVKM. This CDR3 has 13 residues. For this clone: The antigen is not known.

The data were produced by immunoSEQ multiplex PCR, yet TCRdb's version contains in-frame clones alone and is incomplete. The top ten clones hold about 48% of a sample with under 50,000 clones, about 85% of them seen once. The input for sequencing was CD4+ or CD8+ T cells sorted from blood, taken in a trial of the OX40 agonist ivuxolimab. V and J are TRBV28 and TRBJ2-7; D is perhaps TRBD2 (5 bases). The receptor was derived from an adult with an advanced solid tumor such as melanoma, head and neck, liver or kidney cancer. The CDR3 DNA is TGTGCCAGCAGCCAAGGACTGGGATACGAGCAGTACTTC. Protein: CASSQGLGYEQYF.